This T cell receptor (beta chain) was profiled in a study of regulatory T cells in long-lasting Graves disease. Study-level results: Persistent cases favored TRBV28, TRBJ1-2 and TRBJ2-5. Accuracy might have suffered from few samples. TCR diversity was lower in persistent Graves' patients (versus newly diagnosed ones).

Turning to this clonotype: Antigen specificity is unknown.

CDR3 length equals 13 residues. V shed 6 bases and J 10 bases; nucleotides not matched to a gene: 8. CDR1 is SEHNR and CDR2 is FQNEAQ in the germline V gene (reference sequence). As to time point: newly diagnosed GD, antithyroid drugs for less than 3 months. There was RNA extracted from PBMCs, and the TCR library was made from it. Staff drew roughly 10 milliliters of peripheral blood into EDTA tubes. Libraries of TCR beta came from iRepertoire HTBI primers plus Arm-PCR of CDR3 regions. One entry per CDR3 protein results from TCRdb running MiXCR on the multiplex PCR reads. This sample has hundreds of thousands of distinct CDR3 sequences, with 15% to 20% found just once.

The sequences come from peripheral blood mononuclear cells (PBMCs), collected at new diagnosis, from a patient treated with antithyroid drugs. This rearrangement joins TRBV7-9 to TRBJ2-7, with 11 bases identical to TRBD1. The receptor was derived from a female donor with Graves disease. In nucleotides, the CDR3 is TGTGCCAGCAGTCCGGGACAGGGGGTGGATCAGTACTTC. Translated: CASSPGQGVDQYF.